The present entry profiles one T cell receptor (beta chain) with its context. Its antigen remains unknown. Primers for the PCR totalled 60 Vbeta and 13 Jbeta. This table comes from immunoSEQ multiplex PCR, and its TCRdb copy is limited to in-frame clones, with some not included. The table lists around 99,000 clones, roughly 80% of them singletons. CDR3 size: 13 residues. V was trimmed by 7 bases and J by 5 bases, leaving 15 bases between them. CDR1 MDHEN and CDR2 SYDVKM come from the germline V gene. This sample was included in a study of cytomegalovirus exposure and HLA in healthy donors. Regarding the study as a whole: The authors listed over 150 TCR beta chains as cytomegalovirus-associated.

This receptor was identified in a man aged 25 to 45 in good health and CMV-seronegative. Sample: PBMCs. The chain combines TRBV28 with TRBJ2-7; D may be TRBD2 (6 bases). CDR3 sequence reads: CASNGGGPHEQYF. In nucleotides, the CDR3 is TGTGCCAGCAACGGGGGAGGCCCCCACGAGCAGTACTTC. The complete variable domain, with remaining parts taken from reference TRBV28 and TRBJ2-7, reads DVKVTQSSRYLVKRTGEKVFLECVQDMDHENMFWYRQDPGLGLRLIYFSYDVKMKEKGDIPEGYSVSREKKERFSLILESASTNQTSMYLCASNGGGPHEQYFGPGTRLTVT.